The clone carrying this T cell receptor beta chain was found a few times. Germline V lookup: CDR1 SGHRS, CDR2 YFSETQ. The CDR3 sequence is 14 residues long. The ends lost 4 bases at V and 4 bases at J; junction bases unmatched: 7. This entry comes from a study of cytomegalovirus exposure and HLA in healthy donors. Primers: 60 Vbeta forward and 13 Jbeta reverse. TCRdb's table, derived via immunoSEQ multiplex PCR, lists solely in-frame clones and lacks some. The sample shows 150,000 or so clones, roughly 79% of them seen only once. Donors consisted of healthy bone marrow donors. The chain couples TRBV5-1 to TRBJ1-1, with 7 bases lining up with TRBD1. This receptor was obtained from a man aged 18-30 years in good health and CMV-seronegative. Sequencing was performed on PBMCs. The CDR3 region is CASSLPQGGTEAFF. As DNA, the CDR3 is TGCGCCAGCAGCCTACCTCAGGGGGGCACTGAAGCTTTCTTT.